This T cell receptor (beta chain) was captured in a study of human T cells and chemical hapten exposure. As the library was built, unique molecular identifiers were attached to individual cDNA molecules. MiXCR, run by TCRdb on the RACE reads, gives a single entry per CDR3 protein. Among 35,000 to 45,000 distinct CDR3 sequences listed, 12% were seen once. Time point noted: pre-sensitization, week 0. Documented treatment: therapeutic diphenylcyclopropenone sensitization with weekly scalp DPC. Germline V gives CDR1 SGHAT, CDR2 FQNNGV. Trimming removed 3 bases from V and 6 bases from J, with 11 bases in between. The CDR3 runs 13 residues.

The sample was whole blood, taken in connection with sensitization to the hapten diphenylcyclopropenone (DPC). V and J are TRBV11-2 and TRBJ1-1, with no clear D. This sequence originates from a woman in her twenties or thirties with alopecia areata. Some clones in this sample may be carry-over from other donors' samples. CDR3 sequence: CASSFGVGSEAFF. The CDR3 nucleotides are TGTGCCAGCAGCTTCGGGGTAGGTTCTGAAGCTTTCTTT.